What follows are 24 T cell receptor beta chains derived from one specimen sequenced in a study of T-cell memory formation after mild COVID-19. In TCRdb, the 5' RACE reads were re-called with MiXCR into one record per CDR3 protein. The data contain almost 550,000 distinct CDR3 sequences, about a fifth of them singletons. The source material was PBMCs or a T cell subset sorted from them (not recorded which). The receptors come from an adult woman who had mild COVID-19 (a few samples of this study predate the infection). Cell type and time point are not known.

This clonotype was counted only a few times. The chain uses TRBV2 and TRBJ1-5; TRBD1 agrees at 7 bases. The CDR3 spans 15 residues. The ends lost 11 bases at V and 7 bases at J; junction bases unmatched: 17. CDR1 is SNHLY and CDR2 is FYNNEI in the germline V gene. The CDR3 nucleotides read TGTGCCTCCAGCAACGAGGGCGGGGGACAGCAGCCCCAGCATTTT. Amino acid sequence: CASSNEGGGQQPQHF. Supplemented by reference TRBV2 and TRBJ1-5, the full variable domain reads EPEVTQTPSHQVTQMGQEVILRCVPISNHLYFYWYRQILGQKVEFLVSFYNNEISEKSEIFDDQFSVERPDGSNFTLKIRSTKLEDSAMYFCASSNEGGGQQPQHFGDGTRLSIL.

The J gene is TRBJ2-6, the V gene TRBV5-1; 7 nucleotides align to TRBD1. Germline lookup yields CDR1 SGHRS and CDR2 YFSETQ. Unmatched junction bases numbered 7, after V lost 3 bases and J lost 4 bases. This CDR3 region has 16 residues. CDR3 DNA: TGCGCCAGCAGCTCCACGACAGGGCACGGGGCCAACGTCCTGACTTTC. It specifies CASSSTTGHGANVLTF.

Comments on this clonotype: A read error may produce the germline difference seen at one junction end. The chain carries TRBV7-3 and TRBJ2-6; 7 nucleotides align to TRBD2. The CDR3 loop spans 19 amino acids. The germline V gene has CDR1 SGHTA and CDR2 FQGTGA. The CDR3 coding sequence is TGTGCCTGCAGCCCAGGTCTGGGGGGGTCCGTCTCTGGGGCCAACGTCCTGACTTTC. Protein product: CACSPGLGGSVSGANVLTF.

Regarding this clonotype: At one of its ends the junction is not consistent with the germline gene, which may arise from a read error. CDR3 DNA: TGTGCCAGCAGTCGCCGGGACAGGGGGCCGAATCTGCCCCAGCATTTT. Protein sequence: CASSRRDRGPNLPQHF. This chain links TRBV27 with TRBJ1-5, with TRBD1 matching over 12 bases. CDR1 is MNHEY, CDR2 SMNVEV, per germline (reference sequence). This CDR3 has 16 amino acids.

This clonotype occurred many times. The rearrangement links TRBV21-1 to TRBJ2-7; the table's D call TRBD2 went unverified against the DNA. TRBV21-1 is a documented pseudogene. The CDR3 extends over 12 amino acids. The CDR3 DNA reads TGTGCCAGCTGCCGGGCCGCCTACGAGCAGTACTTC. Its protein is CASCRAAYEQYF.

V usage is TRBV15 and J usage is TRBJ2-7; 9 bases align to TRBD2. Trimming took 4 bases from V and 4 from J; bases not matched to a gene: 2. CDR1 and CDR2 from the germline V gene are LNHNV and YYDKDF (reference sequence). The CDR3 is made up of 13 amino acids. In nucleotides, the CDR3 is TGTGCCACCAGCACGGGACTAGCATACGAGCAGTACTTC. As protein: CATSTGLAYEQYF.

V and J are TRBV15 and TRBJ2-1; 8 positions agree with TRBD2. V shed 4 bases and J 3 bases; nucleotides not matched to a gene: 5. CDR3 length equals 15 residues. Germline loops: CDR1 LNHNV, CDR2 YYDKDF (reference sequence). CDR3 sequence reads: CATSTRTSLYNEQFF. CDR3 DNA: TGTGCCACCAGCACAAGGACTAGCCTCTACAATGAGCAGTTCTTC.

The chain carries TRBV4-2 and TRBJ2-7, with D tentatively TRBD2 (6 bases). The CDR3 is made up of 14 amino acids. Germline assignment: CDR1 LGHNA and CDR2 YNFKEQ. The V end lost 10 bases, the J end lost 5 bases, and 21 bases lay between the germline ends. Here the CDR3 DNA reads TGTGCCACCCGGGGGACGCCTCGGGACGACGAGCAGTACTTC. Amino acid sequence: CATRGTPRDDEQYF.

This clonotype was recorded a few times. The V call is TRBV6-2 or TRBV6-3, the J call TRBJ2-7, with 12 bases identical to TRBD2. CDR3 length: 14 residues. Germline loops: CDR1 MNHEY, CDR2 SVGEGT. J lost 2 bases, V lost 6 bases, and 2 bases had no gene match. The CDR3 region is CASRRLAGAYEQYF. The CDR3, as DNA: TGTGCCAGCAGGCGACTAGCGGGGGCCTACGAGCAGTACTTC.

In its sample, this clonotype was seen a few times. In DNA form, the CDR3 reads TGTGCCATCAGTTCGGGGACGCAGTATTTT. This translates into CAISSGTQYF. The genes are TRBV10-3 and TRBJ2-3; D might be TRBD2 (5 bases). This CDR3 spans 10 amino acids. V was trimmed by 5 bases and J by 9 bases, leaving 6 bases between them. Germline-derived CDR1 and CDR2 are ENHRY and SYGVKD.

The sample holds a few counts of this clonotype. The genes are TRBV4-2 and TRBJ2-1; tentative D call: TRBD1 (5 bases). Germline V gene data show CDR1 as LGHNA and CDR2 as YNFKEQ. Trimming removed 5 bases at V and 8 bases at J, with 13 bases between. The CDR3 is 13 amino acids. In nucleotides, the CDR3 is TGTGCCAGCAGCTCTACCGAAGGGGATGAGCAGTTCTTC. Its protein product is CASSSTEGDEQFF.

The V and J genes are TRBV29-1 and TRBJ2-2, with D possibly matching TRBD2 (5 bases). The CDR3 runs 12 residues. The V end lost 4 bases, the J end lost 4 bases, and 7 bases lay between the germline ends. The germline CDR1 and CDR2 sequences are SQVTM and ANQGSEA. The CDR3 here is CSVARGTGELFF. As DNA, the CDR3 is TGCAGCGTTGCCCGGGGCACCGGGGAGCTGTTTTTT.

The chain joins TRBV12-3 or TRBV12-4 to TRBJ1-2, with a weak D call TRBD1 (5 bases). The CDR3 has 15 amino acids. The V end was cut by 7 bases, the J end by 4 bases, with 19 bases between. CDR3 amino acids: CASTSGAGLAYGYTF. The CDR3 DNA is TGTGCCAGCACCAGCGGGGCAGGGTTGGCCTATGGCTACACCTTC.

The rearrangement joins TRBV2 to TRBJ2-1; 8 nucleotides match TRBD1. Trimming took 3 bases from V and 2 from J; bases not matched to a gene: 3. The CDR3 runs 15 residues. Germline V gene data show CDR1 as SNHLY and CDR2 as FYNNEI. CDR3 in amino acids: CASSERTGTYNEQFF. The DNA of the CDR3 is TGTGCCAGCAGTGAGAGGACAGGGACCTACAATGAGCAGTTCTTC.

This clonotype was counted a single time. This rearrangement joins TRBV7-9 to TRBJ2-7; tentatively, D is TRBD1 (6 bases). Per germline, CDR1 SEHNR and CDR2 FQNEAQ (reference sequence). This CDR3 has 17 residues. V lost 4 bases and J 3 bases, leaving 22 bases between the germline ends. CDR3 bases: TGTGCCAGCAGCTCCCACCTCAACCGGGACAAGTACTACGAGCAGTACTTC. It is translated as CASSSHLNRDKYYEQYF.

This chain uses TRBV28 with TRBJ2-1, with 12 bases aligning to TRBD2. J gave up 5 bases and V 7 bases, and 6 bases lay outside the gene matches. CDR1 and CDR2 (germline): MDHEN, SYDVKM. The CDR3 totals 15 residues. The CDR3 protein is CASMTSGSGHNEQFF. In nucleotides, the CDR3 is TGTGCCAGCATGACTAGCGGGAGCGGTCACAATGAGCAGTTCTTC.

This clonotype was seen more than once but under ten times. The chain couples TRBV20-1 to TRBJ1-2, with 10 positions matching TRBD1. V gave up 2 bases and J gave up 4 bases; unmatched junction bases: 7. Germline CDR1 DFQATT, CDR2 SNEGSKA (reference sequence). The CDR3 covers 15 residues. CDR3 DNA: TGCAGTGCTAGACGGGGACAGGGGACCTCCTATGGCTACACCTTC. This gives the protein CSARRGQGTSYGYTF.

In this sample, this clonotype turned up a few times. CDR3 residues: CATSDSTSGLYNEQFF. CDR3 DNA sequence: TGTGCCACCAGTGACTCGACTAGCGGGCTCTACAATGAGCAGTTCTTC. The J gene is TRBJ2-1, the V gene TRBV24-1; 10 bases fit TRBD2. J gave up 3 bases and V 4 bases, and 5 bases lay outside the gene matches. Germline V gene data show CDR1 as KGHDR and CDR2 as SFDVKD. The CDR3 extends over 16 amino acids.

The V and J genes are TRBV5-1 and TRBJ1-6; D gene unclear. The CDR3 is made up of 15 amino acids. V was pared by 4 bases and J by 5 bases, with 13 bases between. Germline lookup yields CDR1 SGHRS and CDR2 YFSETQ. CDR3 DNA sequence: TGCGCCAGCAGCCGTAGGACCGTCGATAATTCACCCCTCCACTTT. It codes for CASSRRTVDNSPLHF.

This clonotype appeared a few times. V usage is TRBV12-3 or TRBV12-4 and J usage is TRBJ2-3; D perhaps matches TRBD2 (6 bases). The CDR3 loop spans 16 amino acids. V shed 4 bases and J shed 1 base, with 15 bases lying between them. The CDR3 loop is CASSSGLLMGTDTQYF. The CDR3 nucleotides are TGTGCCAGCAGTTCGGGACTCCTAATGGGCACAGATACGCAGTATTTT.

The chain couples TRBV2 to TRBJ2-1; D call uncertain. CDR1 and CDR2 (germline): SNHLY, FYNNEI. The V and J ends lost 3 bases and 0 bases respectively, with 12 bases between them. This CDR3 is built from 16 residues. CDR3 coding DNA: TGTGCCAGCAGTGACCGGTACAGCAGCTCCTACAATGAGCAGTTCTTC. As protein: CASSDRYSSSYNEQFF.

This clonotype occurred a few times. V and J are TRBV5-1 and TRBJ1-4; 7 bases fit TRBD1. CDR3 size: 17 residues. Germline loops: CDR1 SGHRS, CDR2 YFSETQ. The V and J ends lost 0 bases and 0 bases, in that order; junction bases with no gene match: 5. The CDR3 is CASSLGGTVPTNEKLFF. As DNA, the CDR3 is TGCGCCAGCAGCTTGGGGGGGACAGTCCCAACTAATGAAAAACTGTTTTTT.

This sequence joins TRBV9 and TRBJ2-3; the D is unclear. Germline V CDR1 and CDR2: SGDLS, YYNGEE. Trimming took 0 bases from V and 0 from J, leaving 8 bases between them. This CDR3 comprises 15 residues. CDR3 sequence (DNA): TGTGCCAGCAGCGTAGTCACTACCAGCACAGATACGCAGTATTTT. It yields the protein CASSVVTTSTDTQYF.

This clonotype has more than one count but fewer than ten. The chain uses TRBV27 and TRBJ2-5; TRBD2 aligns across 10 bases. The trim removed 5 bases at V and 4 bases at J, leaving 7 bases unmatched. The CDR3 has 15 amino acids. Germline V gene lookup returns CDR1 MNHEY and CDR2 SMNVEV (reference sequence). CDR3 nucleotides: TGTGCCAGCAGTCCCCTAGCGGGAGTAGGAGAGACCCAGTACTTC. Protein sequence: CASSPLAGVGETQYF.